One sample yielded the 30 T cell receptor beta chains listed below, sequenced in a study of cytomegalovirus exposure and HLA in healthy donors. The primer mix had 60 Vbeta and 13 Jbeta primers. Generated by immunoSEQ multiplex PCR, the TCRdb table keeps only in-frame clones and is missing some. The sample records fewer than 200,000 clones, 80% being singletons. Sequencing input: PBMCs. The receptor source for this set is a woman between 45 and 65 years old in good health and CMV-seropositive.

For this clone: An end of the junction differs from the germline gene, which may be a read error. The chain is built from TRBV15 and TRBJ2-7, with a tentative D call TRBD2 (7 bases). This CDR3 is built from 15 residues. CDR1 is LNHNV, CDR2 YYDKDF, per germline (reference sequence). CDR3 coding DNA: TGTGCCACGAGCAACTACGGGGGGCGCTCCTACGAGCAGTACTTC. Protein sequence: CATSNYGGRSYEQYF.

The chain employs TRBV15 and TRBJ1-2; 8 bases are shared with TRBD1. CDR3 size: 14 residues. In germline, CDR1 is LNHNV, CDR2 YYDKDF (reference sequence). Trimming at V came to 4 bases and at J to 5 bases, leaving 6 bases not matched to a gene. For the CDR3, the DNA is TGTGCCACCAGCACGGAGGACAGGGTGTATGGCTACACCTTC. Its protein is CATSTEDRVYGYTF.

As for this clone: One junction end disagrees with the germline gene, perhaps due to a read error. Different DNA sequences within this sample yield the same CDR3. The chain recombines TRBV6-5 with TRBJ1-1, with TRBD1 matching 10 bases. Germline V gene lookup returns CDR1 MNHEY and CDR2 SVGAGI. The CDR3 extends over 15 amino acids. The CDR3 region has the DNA TGTGCTAGCAGTTCTCCGGGACAGGGGCTCTATGAAGCTTTCTTT. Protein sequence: CASSSPGQGLYEAFF.

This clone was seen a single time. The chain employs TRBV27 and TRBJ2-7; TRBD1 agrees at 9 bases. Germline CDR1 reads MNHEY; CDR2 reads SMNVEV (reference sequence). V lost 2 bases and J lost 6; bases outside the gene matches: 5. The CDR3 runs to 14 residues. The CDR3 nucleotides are TGTGCCAGCAGTTTACGGGACAGGGATGGCGAGCAGTACTTC. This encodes CASSLRDRDGEQYF.

The CDR3 bases are TGTGCCAGTAGTGGGACTAGCGGGAGGGCCCCAGATACGCAGTATTTT. This gives the protein CASSGTSGRAPDTQYF. This chain links TRBV19 with TRBJ2-3, with TRBD2 identical over 16 bases. This CDR3 comprises 16 residues. Germline V gene lookup returns CDR1 LNHDA and CDR2 SQIVND (reference sequence). Trimming at V came to 5 bases and at J to 4 bases, leaving 3 bases not matched to a gene.

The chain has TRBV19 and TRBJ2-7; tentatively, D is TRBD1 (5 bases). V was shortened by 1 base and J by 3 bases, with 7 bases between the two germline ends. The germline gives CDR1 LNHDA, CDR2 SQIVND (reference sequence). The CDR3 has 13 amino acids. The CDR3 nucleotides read TGTGCCAGTAGTATAGTCAGGGACTACGAGCAGTACTTC. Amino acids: CASSIVRDYEQYF.

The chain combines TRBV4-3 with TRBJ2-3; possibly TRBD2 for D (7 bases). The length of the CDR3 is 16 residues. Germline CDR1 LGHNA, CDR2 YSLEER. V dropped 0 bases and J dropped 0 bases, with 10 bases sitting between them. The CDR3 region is CASSQEGGGSTDTQYF. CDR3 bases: TGCGCCAGCAGCCAAGAAGGGGGGGGGAGCACAGATACGCAGTATTTT.

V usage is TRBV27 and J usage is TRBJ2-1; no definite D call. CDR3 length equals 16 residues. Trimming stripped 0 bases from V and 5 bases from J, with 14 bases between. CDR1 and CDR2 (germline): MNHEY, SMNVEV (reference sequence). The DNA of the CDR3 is TGTGCCAGCAGTTTATCGGCCCGAGCAGAGGACAATGAGCAGTTCTTC. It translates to CASSLSARAEDNEQFF.

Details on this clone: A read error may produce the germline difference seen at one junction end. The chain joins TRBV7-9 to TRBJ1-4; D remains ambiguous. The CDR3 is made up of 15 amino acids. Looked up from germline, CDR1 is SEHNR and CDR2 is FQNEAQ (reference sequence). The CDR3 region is CSSSVSGSTNEKLFF. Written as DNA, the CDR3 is TGTTCCAGCAGCGTCAGCGGATCAACTAATGAAAAACTGTTTTTT. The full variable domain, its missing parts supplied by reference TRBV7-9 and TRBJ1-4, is DTGVSQNPRHKITKRGQNVTFRCDPISEHNRLYWYRQTLGQGPEFLTYFQNEAQLEKSRLLSDRFSAERPKGSFSTLEIQRTEQGDSAMYLCSSSVSGSTNEKLFFGSGTQLSVL.

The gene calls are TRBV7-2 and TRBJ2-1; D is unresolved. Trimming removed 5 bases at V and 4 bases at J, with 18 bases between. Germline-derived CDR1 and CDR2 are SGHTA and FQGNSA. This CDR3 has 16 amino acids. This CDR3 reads CASSPGDWRLYNEQFF. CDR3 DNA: TGTGCCAGCAGCCCCGGCGACTGGCGGCTATACAATGAGCAGTTCTTC. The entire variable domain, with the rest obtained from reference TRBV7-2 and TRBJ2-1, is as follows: GAGVSQSPSNKVTEKGKDVELRCDPISGHTALYWYRQSLGQGLEFLIYFQGNSAPDKSGLPSDRFSAERTGGSVSTLTIQRTQQEDSAVYLCASSPGDWRLYNEQFFGPGTRLTVL.

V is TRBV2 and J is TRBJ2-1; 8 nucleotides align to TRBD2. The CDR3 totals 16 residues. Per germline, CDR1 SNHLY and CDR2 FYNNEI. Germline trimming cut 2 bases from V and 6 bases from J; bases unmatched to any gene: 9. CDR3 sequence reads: CASSERGGEALNEQFF. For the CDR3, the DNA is TGTGCCAGCAGTGAACGGGGGGGCGAGGCCCTCAATGAGCAGTTCTTC.

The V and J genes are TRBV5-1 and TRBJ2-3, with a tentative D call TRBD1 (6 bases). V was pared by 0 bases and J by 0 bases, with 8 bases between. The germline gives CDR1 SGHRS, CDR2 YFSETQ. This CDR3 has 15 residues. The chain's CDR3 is CASSLAGHSTDTQYF. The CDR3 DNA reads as TGCGCCAGCAGCTTGGCGGGACACAGCACAGATACGCAGTATTTT.

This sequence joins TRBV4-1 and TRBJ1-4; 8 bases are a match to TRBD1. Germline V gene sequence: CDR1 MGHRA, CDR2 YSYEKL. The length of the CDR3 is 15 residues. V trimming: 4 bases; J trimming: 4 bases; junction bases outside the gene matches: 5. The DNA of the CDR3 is TGCGCCAGCAGCCGCGGACAGGGCCTTAATGAAAAACTGTTTTTT. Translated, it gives CASSRGQGLNEKLFF.

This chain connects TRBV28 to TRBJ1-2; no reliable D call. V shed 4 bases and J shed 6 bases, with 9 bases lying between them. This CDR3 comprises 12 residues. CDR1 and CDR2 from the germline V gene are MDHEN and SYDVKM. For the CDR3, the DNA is TGTGCCAGCAGTTCCTCAACAGATGGCTACACCTTC. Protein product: CASSSSTDGYTF.

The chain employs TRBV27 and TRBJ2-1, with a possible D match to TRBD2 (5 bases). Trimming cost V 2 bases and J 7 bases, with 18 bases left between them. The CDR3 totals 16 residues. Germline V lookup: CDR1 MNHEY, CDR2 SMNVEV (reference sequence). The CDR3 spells CASSLEGPPSWNEQFF. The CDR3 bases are TGTGCCAGCAGTTTAGAGGGCCCCCCTTCTTGGAATGAGCAGTTCTTC.

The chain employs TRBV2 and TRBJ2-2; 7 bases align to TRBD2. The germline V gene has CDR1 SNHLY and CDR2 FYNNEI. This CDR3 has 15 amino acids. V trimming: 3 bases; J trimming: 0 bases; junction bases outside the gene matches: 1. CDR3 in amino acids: CASSEAGANTGELFF. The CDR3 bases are TGTGCCAGCAGTGAGGCGGGAGCGAACACCGGGGAGCTGTTTTTT. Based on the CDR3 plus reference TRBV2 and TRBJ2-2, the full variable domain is EPEVTQTPSHQVTQMGQEVILRCVPISNHLYFYWYRQILGQKVEFLVSFYNNEISEKSEIFDDQFSVERPDGSNFTLKIRSTKLEDSAMYFCASSEAGANTGELFFGEGSRLTVL.

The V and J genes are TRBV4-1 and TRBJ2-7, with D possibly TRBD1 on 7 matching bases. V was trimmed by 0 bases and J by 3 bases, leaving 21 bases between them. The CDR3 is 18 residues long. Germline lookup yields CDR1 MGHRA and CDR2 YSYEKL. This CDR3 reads CASSQDPPVGRGVYEQYF. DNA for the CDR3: TGCGCCAGCAGCCAAGACCCGCCGGTTGGCAGGGGGGTCTACGAGCAGTACTTC.

The chain's CDR3 is CASSQDRRVANQPQHF. In DNA form, the CDR3 reads TGCGCCAGCAGCCAAGATCGCAGAGTAGCCAATCAGCCCCAGCATTTT. The chain links TRBV4-3 to TRBJ1-5; D gene unclear. V lost 0 bases, J lost 3 bases, and 12 bases lay in between. The germline gives CDR1 LGHNA, CDR2 YSLEER. The length of the CDR3 is 16 residues.

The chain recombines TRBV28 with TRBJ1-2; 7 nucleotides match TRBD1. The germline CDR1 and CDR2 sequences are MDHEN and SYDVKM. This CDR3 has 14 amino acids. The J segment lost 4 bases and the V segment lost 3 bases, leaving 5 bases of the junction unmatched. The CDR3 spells CASSFDRVTYGYTF. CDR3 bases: TGTGCCAGCAGTTTTGACAGGGTGACCTATGGCTACACCTTC.

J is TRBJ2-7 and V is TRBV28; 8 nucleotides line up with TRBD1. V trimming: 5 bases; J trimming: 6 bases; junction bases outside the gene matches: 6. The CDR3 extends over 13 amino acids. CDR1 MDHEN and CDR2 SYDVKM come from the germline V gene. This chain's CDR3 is CASSHPTGVEQYF. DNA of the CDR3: TGTGCCAGCAGTCACCCGACAGGGGTCGAGCAGTACTTC.

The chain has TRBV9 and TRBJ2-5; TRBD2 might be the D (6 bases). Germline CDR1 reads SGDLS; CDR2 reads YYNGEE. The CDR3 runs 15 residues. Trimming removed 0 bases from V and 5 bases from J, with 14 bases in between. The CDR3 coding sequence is TGTGCCAGCAGCGTAGCTGGGGCAGGGAGGGAGACCCAGTACTTC. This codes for CASSVAGAGRETQYF.

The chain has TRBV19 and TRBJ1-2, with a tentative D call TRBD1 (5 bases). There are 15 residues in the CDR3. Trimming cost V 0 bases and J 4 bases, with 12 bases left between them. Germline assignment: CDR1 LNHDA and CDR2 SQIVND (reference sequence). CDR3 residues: CASSIDGGPGYGYTF. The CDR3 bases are TGTGCCAGTAGTATAGACGGGGGTCCTGGCTATGGCTACACCTTC.

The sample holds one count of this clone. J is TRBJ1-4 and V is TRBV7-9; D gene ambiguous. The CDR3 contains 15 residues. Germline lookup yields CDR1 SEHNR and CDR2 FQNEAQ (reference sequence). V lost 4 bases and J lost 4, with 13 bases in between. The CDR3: CASSSTRVDNEKLFF. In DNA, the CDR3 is TGTGCCAGCAGCTCAACCCGGGTAGATAATGAAAAACTGTTTTTT.

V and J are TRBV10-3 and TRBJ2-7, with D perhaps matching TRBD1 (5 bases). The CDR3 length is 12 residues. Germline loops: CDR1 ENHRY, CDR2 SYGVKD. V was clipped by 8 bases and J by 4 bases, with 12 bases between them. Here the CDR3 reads CAIAQAPYEQYF. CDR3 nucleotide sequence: TGTGCCATCGCACAGGCGCCTTACGAGCAGTACTTC.

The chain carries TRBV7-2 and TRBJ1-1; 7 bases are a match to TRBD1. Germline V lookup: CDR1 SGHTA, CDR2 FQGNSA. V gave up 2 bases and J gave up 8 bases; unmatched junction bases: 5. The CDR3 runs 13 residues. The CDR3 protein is CASSLKQGQEAFF. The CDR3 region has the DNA TGTGCCAGCAGCTTAAAACAGGGGCAAGAAGCTTTCTTT.

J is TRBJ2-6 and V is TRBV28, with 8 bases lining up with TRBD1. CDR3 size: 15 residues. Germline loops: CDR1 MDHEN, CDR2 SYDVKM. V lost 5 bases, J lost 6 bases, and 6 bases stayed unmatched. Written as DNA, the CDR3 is TGTGCCAGCAGTGGACAGGGCCCAGAGGCCAACGTCCTGACTTTC. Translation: CASSGQGPEANVLTF. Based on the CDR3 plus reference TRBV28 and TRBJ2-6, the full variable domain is DVKVTQSSRYLVKRTGEKVFLECVQDMDHENMFWYRQDPGLGLRLIYFSYDVKMKEKGDIPEGYSVSREKKERFSLILESASTNQTSMYLCASSGQGPEANVLTFGAGSRLTVL.

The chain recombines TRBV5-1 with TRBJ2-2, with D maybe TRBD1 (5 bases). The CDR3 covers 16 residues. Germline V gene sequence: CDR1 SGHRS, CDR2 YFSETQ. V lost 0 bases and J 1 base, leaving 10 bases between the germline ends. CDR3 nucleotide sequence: TGCGCCAGCAGCTTGGCTGGGCAGGGGAACACCGGGGAGCTGTTTTTT. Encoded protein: CASSLAGQGNTGELFF.

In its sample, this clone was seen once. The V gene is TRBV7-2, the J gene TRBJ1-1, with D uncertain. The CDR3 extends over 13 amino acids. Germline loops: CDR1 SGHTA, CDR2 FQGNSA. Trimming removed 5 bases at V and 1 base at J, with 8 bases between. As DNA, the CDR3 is TGTGCCAGCAGCGCTAACGGGAACACTGAAGCTTTCTTT. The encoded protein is CASSANGNTEAFF.

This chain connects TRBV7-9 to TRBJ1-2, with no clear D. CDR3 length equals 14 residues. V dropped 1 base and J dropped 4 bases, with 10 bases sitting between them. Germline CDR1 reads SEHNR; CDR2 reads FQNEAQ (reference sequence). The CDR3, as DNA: TGTGCCAGCAGCTTAGGGAGGGAACGCTATGGCTACACCTTC. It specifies CASSLGRERYGYTF.

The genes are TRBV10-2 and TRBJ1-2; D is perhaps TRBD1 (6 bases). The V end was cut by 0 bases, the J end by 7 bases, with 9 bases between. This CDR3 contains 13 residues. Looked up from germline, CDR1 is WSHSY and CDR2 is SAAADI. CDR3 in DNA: TGCGCCAGCAGTGAGTCCCGGGACATTGGCTACACCTTC. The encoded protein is CASSESRDIGYTF.